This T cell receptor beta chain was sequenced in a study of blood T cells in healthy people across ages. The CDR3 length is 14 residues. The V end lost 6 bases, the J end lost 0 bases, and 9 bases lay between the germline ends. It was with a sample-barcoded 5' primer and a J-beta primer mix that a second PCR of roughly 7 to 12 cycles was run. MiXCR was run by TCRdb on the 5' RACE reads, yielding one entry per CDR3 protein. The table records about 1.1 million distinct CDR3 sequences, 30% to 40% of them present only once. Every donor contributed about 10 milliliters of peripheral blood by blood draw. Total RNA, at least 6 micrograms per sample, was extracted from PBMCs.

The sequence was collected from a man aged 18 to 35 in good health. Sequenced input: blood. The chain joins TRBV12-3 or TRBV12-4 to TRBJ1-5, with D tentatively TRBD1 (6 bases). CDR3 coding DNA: TGTGCCAGCAGGGACAGTGGTAGCAATCAGCCCCAGCATTTT. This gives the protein CASRDSGSNQPQHF.